A selection of T cell receptor beta chains follows, all from one sample in a study of control samples from healthy donors and cancer patients. Profiling relied on immunoSEQ multiplex PCR, and the TCRdb table lists in-frame clones only, not all of them. Of 120,000 or so clones in the sample, over 75% were seen once. Sequenced sample: blood. The origin of the receptors is a man aged 18 to 30 in good health. The CDR3 runs from the conserved cysteine through the conserved F or W. D genes are given only for firm matches. The size field is filled for only some rows; it gives once, few, many or a size class.

>TRBV28|TRBJ1-5|NA|NA
CASSERDQPQHF
TGTGCCAGCAGCGAGAGGGATCAGCCCCAGCATTTT
>TRBV4-3|TRBJ2-1|TRBD2|once
CASSQGAVAGINNEQFF
TGCGCCAGCAGCCAAGGGGCGGTAGCGGGGATAAACAATGAGCAGTTCTTC
>TRBV27|TRBJ1-5|NA|NA
CASSRGAGGSQPQHF
TGTGCCAGCAGTAGGGGGGCCGGGGGGAGTCAGCCCCAGCATTTT
>TRBV5-4|TRBJ2-5|NA|NA
CASSLLGGFQYF
TGTGCCAGCAGCCTGCTAGGGGGATTTCAGTACTTC
>TRBV5-1|TRBJ1-1|TRBD1|NA
CASSSDRLNTEAFF
TGCGCCAGCAGCTCGGACAGGTTGAACACTGAAGCTTTCTTT
>TRBV27|TRBJ2-3|NA|NA
CASSLGRGTDTQYF
TGTGCCAGCAGTTTAGGGCGGGGCACAGATACGCAGTATTTT
>TRBV5-1|TRBJ2-3|TRBD2|NA
CASSFYPSGGPRDTQYF
TGCGCCAGCAGCTTCTACCCGAGCGGGGGGCCAAGAGATACGCAGTATTTT
>TRBV25-1|TRBJ2-1|NA|NA
CASSEASGSYNEQFF
TGTGCCAGCAGTGAGGCCAGCGGCTCCTACAATGAGCAGTTCTTC
>TRBV3-1/TRBV3-2|TRBJ1-2|TRBD1|NA
CASRETGMRNYGYTF
TGTGCCAGCAGAGAGACAGGGATGAGGAACTATGGCTACACCTTC
>TRBV5-1|TRBJ2-2|TRBD1|once
CASTGQGAAGELFF
TGCGCCAGCACTGGACAGGGGGCGGCCGGGGAGCTGTTTTTT
>TRBV27|TRBJ1-2|NA|NA
CASSLSGDTYGYTF
TGTGCCAGCAGTTTATCGGGTGACACCTATGGCTACACCTTC